This record concerns one T cell receptor (beta chain) sequence. Its antigen remains unknown. This entry comes from a study of CD8+ T cells in alopecia areata. The treatment here: oral pan-JAK inhibitor, 5-10 mg twice daily. Peripheral blood samples and lesional scalp punch biopsies were obtained from alopecia areata patients. Overall study results and limits: In blood and scalp, many expanded lesional clones persisted during tofacitinib.

V lost 2 bases and J 3 bases, leaving 11 bases between the germline ends. The CDR3 is 14 residues long. The germline V gene encodes CDR1 SEHNR and CDR2 FQNEAQ (reference sequence). Following extraction, RNA underwent reverse transcription to cDNA, which served as the sequencing template. The data were produced by immunoSEQ multiplex PCR, yet TCRdb's version contains in-frame clones alone and is incomplete. In the table there are about 74,000 clones, 29% of which are singletons. The clonotype comes from a human donor with alopecia areata. The rearrangement joins TRBV7-9 to TRBJ2-7; tentatively, D is TRBD1 or TRBD2 (5 bases each). The source was CD8+ T cells sorted from blood, collected at week 4, from a patient treated with tofacitinib. CDR3 sequence reads: CASSLPGTIYEQYF. Here the CDR3 DNA reads TGTGCCAGCAGCTTACCCGGGACGATCTACGAGCAGTACTTC.